What follows describes a single T cell receptor beta chain. Trimming left V 8 bases short and J 4 bases short, with 6 bases between. The germline V gene encodes CDR1 SNHLY and CDR2 FYNNEI. CDR3 length: 11 residues. The sample originates from a study of OX40 agonist ivuxolimab in advanced cancers. The method was immunoSEQ multiplex PCR; TCRdb's version includes in-frame clones alone and lacks a portion of them. Seen here are some 90,000 clones, just over 90% observed once, and the top ten hold 0.33%. The chain recombines TRBV2 with TRBJ1-3; D remains ambiguous. The receptor was derived from an adult with an advanced solid tumor such as melanoma, head and neck, liver or kidney cancer. Sequences were derived from CD4+ or CD8+ T cells sorted from blood, sampled in a trial of the OX40 agonist ivuxolimab. The CDR3 region is CASEGGNTIYF. In DNA, the CDR3 is TGTGCCAGCGAGGGAGGAAACACCATATATTTT.